This is a list of T cell receptor beta chains from one sample in a study of blood T cells in healthy people across ages. TCRdb used MiXCR to reprocess the 5' RACE reads, holding one entry per CDR3 protein. The table lists approximately 1.5 million distinct CDR3 sequences, 34% of them singletons. The source material was blood. Receptors were obtained from a woman younger than 45 in good health. The CDR3 runs from the conserved cysteine through the conserved F or W. D genes are given only for firm matches. The size entry is marked missing in some rows and otherwise reads once, few, many or a size class.

J gene: TRBJ2-1
D gene: TRBD2
CDR3 length: 14
clone size: NA
V gene: TRBV5-1
CDR3 DNA: TGCGCCAGTGGACTAGCGGGGGTTTACAATGAGCAGTTCTTC
CDR3 protein: CASGLAGVYNEQFF

J gene: TRBJ2-1
D gene: NA
CDR3 length: 16
clone size: few
V gene: TRBV4-1
CDR3 DNA: TGCGCCAGCAGCCTGACACACGCGAGCTCCTACAATGAGCAGTTCTTC
CDR3 protein: CASSLTHASSYNEQFF

J gene: TRBJ1-6
D gene: NA
CDR3 length: 16
clone size: NA
V gene: TRBV10-3
CDR3 DNA: TGTGCCATCAGAAGAGACCCTGACAGCTCTAATTCACCCCTCCACTTT
CDR3 protein: CAIRRDPDSSNSPLHF

J gene: TRBJ2-5
D gene: NA
CDR3 length: 13
clone size: many
V gene: TRBV10-3
CDR3 DNA: TGTGCCTCCAGAGGCCTTAGGCGGGAGACCCAGTACTTC
CDR3 protein: CASRGLRRETQYF

J gene: TRBJ2-1
D gene: TRBD2
CDR3 length: 16
clone size: NA
V gene: TRBV28
CDR3 DNA: TGTGCCAGCACCGGGGGGTACGCCGCTACCTACAATGAGCAGTTCTTC
CDR3 protein: CASTGGYAATYNEQFF

J gene: TRBJ2-7
D gene: NA
CDR3 length: 13
clone size: many
V gene: TRBV15
CDR3 DNA: TGTGCCACGCAACCGGGACACGGGTACGAGCAGTACTTC
CDR3 protein: CATQPGHGYEQYF

J gene: TRBJ1-1
D gene: NA
CDR3 length: 15
clone size: NA
V gene: TRBV7-9
CDR3 DNA: TGTGCCAGCAGCCCTATGGGGTTTGCGAACACTGAAGCTTTCTTT
CDR3 protein: CASSPMGFANTEAFF

J gene: TRBJ2-3
D gene: TRBD2
CDR3 length: 16
clone size: NA
V gene: TRBV20-1
CDR3 DNA: TGCAGTGCTAGAGATCCGCTAGCGGGAGTGGCAGATACGCAGTATTTT
CDR3 protein: CSARDPLAGVADTQYF

J gene: TRBJ1-2
D gene: NA
CDR3 length: 12
clone size: NA
V gene: TRBV27
CDR3 DNA: TGTGCCAGCAAATCCATTCTGTATGGCTACACCTTC
CDR3 protein: CASKSILYGYTF

J gene: TRBJ2-7
D gene: NA
CDR3 length: 15
clone size: NA
V gene: TRBV15
CDR3 DNA: TGTGCCACCAGCAGGGCTCCCGTGACAGAATACGAGCAGTACTTC
CDR3 protein: CATSRAPVTEYEQYF

J gene: TRBJ2-7
D gene: NA
CDR3 length: 15
clone size: NA
V gene: TRBV11-2
CDR3 DNA: TGTGCCAGCAGCGCCCCAGCACGAATGGGCCACGAGCAGTACTTC
CDR3 protein: CASSAPARMGHEQYF

J gene: TRBJ2-5
D gene: TRBD2
CDR3 length: 15
clone size: few
V gene: TRBV11-2
CDR3 DNA: TGTGCCAGCAGCGTCACGACGGGAGGGGAGAAGACCCAGTACTTC
CDR3 protein: CASSVTTGGEKTQYF

J gene: TRBJ2-7
D gene: NA
CDR3 length: 16
clone size: NA
V gene: TRBV5-1
CDR3 DNA: TGCGCCAGCAGCTGGGCCGGGCCCACGGTAGACAATGAGCAGTACTTC
CDR3 protein: CASSWAGPTVDNEQYF

J gene: TRBJ2-7
D gene: NA
CDR3 length: 14
clone size: NA
V gene: TRBV7-9
CDR3 DNA: TGTGCCAGCAGCCCCATGAAGGGCGGCGACGAGCAGTACTTC
CDR3 protein: CASSPMKGGDEQYF

J gene: TRBJ2-1
D gene: TRBD2
CDR3 length: 11
clone size: NA
V gene: TRBV7-9
CDR3 DNA: TGTGCCAGCAACTCGCGGGAGGTGCAGTTCTTC
CDR3 protein: CASNSREVQFF

J gene: TRBJ2-7
D gene: NA
CDR3 length: 14
clone size: many
V gene: TRBV6-5
CDR3 DNA: TGTGCCAGCAGCCCCAGGCTACTTTCCTACGAGCAGTACTTC
CDR3 protein: CASSPRLLSYEQYF

J gene: TRBJ2-5
D gene: NA
CDR3 length: 14
clone size: NA
V gene: TRBV20-1
CDR3 DNA: TGCAGTGCTAGACCTAGCCGAGTCCAAGAGACCCAGTACTTC
CDR3 protein: CSARPSRVQETQYF

J gene: TRBJ1-6
D gene: NA
CDR3 length: 13
clone size: few
V gene: TRBV2
CDR3 DNA: TGTGCCAGACAAACAGGAGCTAATTCACCCCTCCACTTT
CDR3 protein: CARQTGANSPLHF

J gene: TRBJ2-7
D gene: NA
CDR3 length: 15
clone size: NA
V gene: TRBV28
CDR3 DNA: TGTGCCAGCAGTACCCCTACGCGCGTTTCCTACGAGCAGTACTTC
CDR3 protein: CASSTPTRVSYEQYF

J gene: TRBJ2-7
D gene: TRBD2
CDR3 length: 15
clone size: NA
V gene: TRBV20-1
CDR3 DNA: TGCAGTGCTAGTCGGCTAGCGGGACTATCCTACGAGCAGTACTTC
CDR3 protein: CSASRLAGLSYEQYF

J gene: TRBJ2-7
D gene: NA
CDR3 length: 15
clone size: NA
V gene: TRBV4-1
CDR3 DNA: TGCGCCAGCAGCCAAGATTCCCAGGGACCCTACGAGCAGTACTTC
CDR3 protein: CASSQDSQGPYEQYF

J gene: TRBJ2-5
D gene: NA
CDR3 length: 14
clone size: NA
V gene: TRBV3-1
CDR3 DNA: TGTGCCAGCAGCCATTCGTCAGCGGGAGAGACCCAGTACTTC
CDR3 protein: CASSHSSAGETQYF

J gene: TRBJ1-2
D gene: NA
CDR3 length: 16
clone size: few
V gene: TRBV10-3
CDR3 DNA: TGTGCCACGACCGGGACAACCGACCTACCTAACTATGGCTACACCTTC
CDR3 protein: CATTGTTDLPNYGYTF

J gene: TRBJ1-5
D gene: NA
CDR3 length: 15
clone size: NA
V gene: TRBV4-2
CDR3 DNA: TGTGTCAGCAGCCAGAGACACGATACTAATCAGCCCCAGCATTTT
CDR3 protein: CVSSQRHDTNQPQHF

J gene: TRBJ1-3
D gene: NA
CDR3 length: 15
clone size: NA
V gene: TRBV15
CDR3 DNA: TGTGCCACCAGCAGAGAGGGGGCATCCGGAAACACCATATATTTT
CDR3 protein: CATSREGASGNTIYF

J gene: TRBJ2-5
D gene: NA
CDR3 length: 13
clone size: NA
V gene: TRBV28
CDR3 DNA: TGTGCCAGCAGTCCCGGGCCCTGGGAGACCCAGTACTTC
CDR3 protein: CASSPGPWETQYF

J gene: TRBJ2-7
D gene: TRBD1
CDR3 length: 14
clone size: few
V gene: TRBV12-3/TRBV12-4
CDR3 DNA: TGTGCCAACAGTGGGACAGCTAGCTCCTACGAGCAGTACTTC
CDR3 protein: CANSGTASSYEQYF

J gene: TRBJ2-5
D gene: NA
CDR3 length: 15
clone size: NA
V gene: TRBV20-1
CDR3 DNA: TGCAGTGCTAGAGTTCCCGGGACGAAACAAGAGACCCAGTACTTC
CDR3 protein: CSARVPGTKQETQYF

J gene: TRBJ2-2
D gene: NA
CDR3 length: 14
clone size: NA
V gene: TRBV11-2
CDR3 DNA: TGTGCCAGCAGCTTAGATTGGGGGTCCGGGGAGCTGTTTTTT
CDR3 protein: CASSLDWGSGELFF

J gene: TRBJ2-7
D gene: NA
CDR3 length: 15
clone size: NA
V gene: TRBV19
CDR3 DNA: TGTGCCAGTAGCATGAGGGGGGGCCGAACCTACGAGCAGTACTTC
CDR3 protein: CASSMRGGRTYEQYF

J gene: TRBJ2-1
D gene: TRBD2
CDR3 length: 14
clone size: few
V gene: TRBV15
CDR3 DNA: TGTGCCACCAGCGCTAGCGGGAGAGTCAATGAGCAGTTCTTC
CDR3 protein: CATSASGRVNEQFF

J gene: TRBJ1-4
D gene: NA
CDR3 length: 16
clone size: NA
V gene: TRBV5-1
CDR3 DNA: TGCGCCAGCAGCTCGGGACTGGGGTCAACTAATGAAAAACTGTTTTTT
CDR3 protein: CASSSGLGSTNEKLFF

J gene: TRBJ2-6
D gene: NA
CDR3 length: 15
clone size: NA
V gene: TRBV20-1
CDR3 DNA: TGCAGTGCTAGAGAGATCCCGCCTGGGGCCAACGTCCTGACTTTC
CDR3 protein: CSAREIPPGANVLTF

J gene: TRBJ1-5
D gene: NA
CDR3 length: 12
clone size: NA
V gene: TRBV19
CDR3 DNA: TGTGCCAGTACCCCGGGTCATCAGCCCCAGCATTTT
CDR3 protein: CASTPGHQPQHF

J gene: TRBJ2-5
D gene: TRBD2
CDR3 length: 17
clone size: few
V gene: TRBV20-1
CDR3 DNA: TGCAGTGCTAGCCCCTGGGGCCAGCGGGGGGCGTTGGAGACCCAGTACTTC
CDR3 protein: CSASPWGQRGALETQYF

J gene: TRBJ1-1
D gene: NA
CDR3 length: 14
clone size: NA
V gene: TRBV25-1
CDR3 DNA: TGTGCCGGCAGTGAATTGCGGGGGCGAGCTGAAGCTTTCTTT
CDR3 protein: CAGSELRGRAEAFF

J gene: TRBJ1-2
D gene: NA
CDR3 length: 15
clone size: NA
V gene: TRBV4-1
CDR3 DNA: TGCGCCAGCAGCCAAGTGGGGGGGGTCGGCTATGGCTACACCTTC
CDR3 protein: CASSQVGGVGYGYTF

J gene: TRBJ2-3
D gene: NA
CDR3 length: 15
clone size: NA
V gene: TRBV3-1
CDR3 DNA: TGTGCCAGCAGCCAAGACCCCTTTCTGGCGGATACGCAGTATTTT
CDR3 protein: CASSQDPFLADTQYF

J gene: TRBJ1-2
D gene: TRBD1
CDR3 length: 14
clone size: NA
V gene: TRBV27
CDR3 DNA: TGTGCCAGCAGTTTATCCGGGACAGGCTATGGCTACACCTTC
CDR3 protein: CASSLSGTGYGYTF

J gene: TRBJ2-3
D gene: NA
CDR3 length: 16
clone size: few
V gene: TRBV6-1
CDR3 DNA: TGTGCCAGTTCGATGCGGGGGCGGATGAGCACAGATACGCAGTATTTT
CDR3 protein: CASSMRGRMSTDTQYF

J gene: TRBJ1-5
D gene: TRBD1
CDR3 length: 13
clone size: few
V gene: TRBV10-3
CDR3 DNA: TGTGCCATCAGAGGACAGGGCGATCAGCCCCAGCATTTT
CDR3 protein: CAIRGQGDQPQHF

J gene: TRBJ2-1
D gene: TRBD2
CDR3 length: 17
clone size: NA
V gene: TRBV20-1
CDR3 DNA: TGCAGTGCTAGAGATGACTCTAGCGGGAGGGCTGGTGATGAGCAGTTCTTC
CDR3 protein: CSARDDSSGRAGDEQFF

J gene: TRBJ2-2
D gene: TRBD2
CDR3 length: 16
clone size: once
V gene: TRBV11-2
CDR3 DNA: TGTGCCAGCAGCTTTGCGGGGGGCCGGAACACCGGGGAGCTGTTTTTT
CDR3 protein: CASSFAGGRNTGELFF

J gene: TRBJ1-1
D gene: NA
CDR3 length: 15
clone size: many
V gene: TRBV7-2
CDR3 DNA: TGTGCCAGCAGCTTAGTCCCCAGGGGTGAAACTGAAGCTTTCTTT
CDR3 protein: CASSLVPRGETEAFF